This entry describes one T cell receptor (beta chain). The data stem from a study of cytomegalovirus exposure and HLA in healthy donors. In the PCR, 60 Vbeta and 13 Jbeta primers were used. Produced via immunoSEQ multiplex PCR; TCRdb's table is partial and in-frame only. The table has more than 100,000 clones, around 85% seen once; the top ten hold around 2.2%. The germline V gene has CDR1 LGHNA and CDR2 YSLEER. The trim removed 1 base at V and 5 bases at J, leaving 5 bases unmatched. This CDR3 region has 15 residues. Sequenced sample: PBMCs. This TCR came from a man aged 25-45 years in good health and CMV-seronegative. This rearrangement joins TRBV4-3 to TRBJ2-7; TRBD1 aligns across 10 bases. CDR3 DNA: TGCGCCAGCAGCCAAGGAGGGACAGGGGTGGACGAGCAGTACTTC. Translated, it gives CASSQGGTGVDEQYF.